This TCR beta chain was found in a study of CD8+CD57+ T cells in acquired aplastic anemia. Across the study: DNA per sorted CD4+ or CD8+ sample ranged 0.2 to 27.4 ug, averaging approximately 3.3 ug. Overall study findings and caveats: For CD8+ Simpson's diversity, patients and controls showed no significant difference. Common to patients and controls were 25 to 30 CD8+ CDR3 sequences.

Germline V gene lookup returns CDR1 MGHRA and CDR2 YSYEKL. The length of the CDR3 is 16 residues. V lost 4 bases to trimming and J lost 2 bases; unmatched junction nucleotides: 5. In the case of this clonotype: Its matching antigen is unknown.

The template for TCR beta VDJ and CDR3 sequence profiling was genomic DNA. TCRdb itself ran the reads through MiXCR, one entry per CDR3 protein. Counted here are about 160,000 distinct CDR3 sequences, approximately 40% occurring once; the ten biggest clones make up approximately 1.1%. The clonotype was recovered from a human donor in good health. The chain joins TRBV4-1 to TRBJ1-3; 10 bases line up with TRBD1. Sequenced input: sorted CD4+, CD8+, or CD8+CD57+ T cells (not recorded which) from PBMCs. The CDR3 region is CASSPYGTGAGNTIYF. The CDR3 DNA is TGCGCCAGCAGCCCATACGGGACAGGGGCTGGAAACACCATATATTTT.